These T cell receptor beta chains were read from a single sample in a study of T cell clones after liver transplantation. Sequencing was performed with immunoSEQ multiplex PCR; in TCRdb, only in-frame clones are kept and a portion is missing. The sample records about 70,000 clones, 80% being singletons. The sequencing used CD4+ T cells from blood, collected 12 months after liver transplant. Source of these receptors: a human patient who received a liver transplant. T cells may partly derive from the graft donor. The CDR3 runs from the conserved cysteine through the conserved F or W.

v_call,cdr3_aa
TRBV21-1,CASSKGGEYQETQYF
TRBV5-1,CASSLDRSSGNTIYF
TRBV6-5,CASSPRTGADGYTF
TRBV7-6,CASSLVLAGVGNEQFF
TRBV10-3,CAISEGLHGYTF
TRBV28,CASSNRQGKSYEQYF
TRBV7-9,CASSPRVGQGKHYGYTF
TRBV6-6,CASRDTGDDEQFF
TRBV7-2,CASSLRGYEQYF
TRBV6-5,CASAAGTSYEQYF
TRBV4-1,CASSQDGGKGRIRTNEKLFF
TRBV7-2,CASSQGGTSAAGQYF
TRBV19,CASRTGPQHF
TRBV2,CASKLLGTDTQYF
TRBV6-1,CASSDRLAGLRNIQYF
TRBV29-1,CSVAGLAGGMADTQYF
TRBV29-1,CSVGFGGGMETQYF
TRBV19,CASRSLSGANVLTF
TRBV19,CASSSRGAGGLGEQYF
TRBV11-1,CASSPRQSSGANVLTF
TRBV5-1,CASSLPGGNTIYF
TRBV5-1,CASSLIPAQGKTQYF
TRBV30,CAWGTGTDLYGYTF
TRBV6-1,CASRTGTGELFF
TRBV7-8,CASSSDGLAAIDNEQFF
TRBV27,CASSLRSRLGTEAFF
TRBV5-1,CASSRGTGGVQETQYF
TRBV29-1,CSVEVRANRRTDTQYF
TRBV5-4,CASSDQAAGDTQYF
TRBV7-9,CASSFAGTGNTEAFF
TRBV6-1,CASSADRGQETQYF
TRBV7-2,CASSYVAGVGAGELFF